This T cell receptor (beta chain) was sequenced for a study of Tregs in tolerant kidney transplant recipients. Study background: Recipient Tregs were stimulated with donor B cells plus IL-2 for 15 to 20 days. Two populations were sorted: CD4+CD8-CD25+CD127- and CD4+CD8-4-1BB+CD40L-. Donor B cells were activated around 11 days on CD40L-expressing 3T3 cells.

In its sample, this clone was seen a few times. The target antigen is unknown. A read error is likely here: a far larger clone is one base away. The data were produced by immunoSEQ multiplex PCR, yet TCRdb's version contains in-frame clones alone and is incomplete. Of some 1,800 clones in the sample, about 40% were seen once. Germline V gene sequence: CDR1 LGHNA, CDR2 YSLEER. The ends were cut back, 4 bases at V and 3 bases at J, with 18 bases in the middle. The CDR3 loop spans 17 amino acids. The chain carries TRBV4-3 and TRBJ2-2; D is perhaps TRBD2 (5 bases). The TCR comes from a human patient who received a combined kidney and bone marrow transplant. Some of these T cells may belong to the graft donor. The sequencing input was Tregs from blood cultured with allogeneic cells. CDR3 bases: TGCGCCAGCAGCCTAAGGTCGGGCGGGTTGTACACCGGGGAGCTGTTTTTT. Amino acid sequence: CASSLRSGGLYTGELFF.